The 16 T cell receptor beta chains presented below share a single source sample, sequenced in a study of breast tumors, draining lymph nodes, adjacent tissues (dated by TCRdb to 2016 to 2017). Lymph node samples were obtained from the axillary draining lymph nodes of breast cancer patients. The library came from multiplex PCR. The instrument given in TCRdb is Illumina HiSeq 2000. TCRdb reran the public reads through fastp at Q25 and MiXCR, keeping productive beta chains. CDR3 protein duplicates are merged, each entry listing the most common genes and DNA. This sample holds approximately 210,000 distinct CDR3 sequences; about 32% were observed only once. The ten most abundant clones make up around 1.5% of the sample. The sample was axillary lymph node tissue. Receptors originate from a female donor with breast cancer. Some clones in this sample may be carry-over from other donors' samples.

This clonotype was recorded at least ten times. The J gene is TRBJ2-7, the V gene TRBV7-3; D perhaps matches TRBD2 (6 bases). This CDR3 is 14 amino acids long. The germline V gene encodes CDR1 SGHTA and CDR2 FQGTGA. V was pared by 5 bases and J by 6 bases, with 17 bases between. The CDR3 is CASSTTGSRTEQYF. DNA for the CDR3: TGTGCCAGCAGCACCACCGGGAGCCGAACCGAGCAGTACTTC.

In its sample, this clonotype was seen a few times. V gene TRBV6-1 combines with J gene TRBJ1-2; 9 nucleotides match TRBD1. The germline V gene encodes CDR1 MNHNS and CDR2 SASEGT. This CDR3 comprises 15 residues. With V trimmed by 5 bases and J by 5 bases, 9 bases remained unmatched. The CDR3 spells CASSHGQGRGYGYTF. In DNA, the CDR3 is TGTGCCAGCAGTCACGGACAGGGGAGGGGGTATGGCTACACCTTC.

This clonotype occurred many times. The chain links TRBV5-8 to TRBJ1-2, with a possible D match to TRBD1 (6 bases). Trimming shortened V by 0 bases and J by 8 bases, and 14 bases separated the two germline ends. This CDR3 is 14 amino acids long. Germline CDR1 and CDR2: SGHTS and YDEGEE. CDR3 in DNA: TGTGCCAGCAGCTTGGAGCTGGGGGCGGTCGGCTACACCTTC. Protein: CASSLELGAVGYTF.

In its sample, this clonotype was seen many times. The chain uses TRBV3-1 and TRBJ2-7, with 11 bases aligning to TRBD2. Trimming removed 1 base from V and 3 bases from J; junction bases left unmatched: 2. The CDR3 totals 15 residues. Germline V gene lookup returns CDR1 LGHDT and CDR2 YNNKEL (reference sequence). The CDR3 loop reads CASSQGLAGNYEQYF. The CDR3 bases are TGTGCCAGCAGCCAAGGACTAGCGGGGAACTACGAGCAGTACTTC.

This clonotype was detected ten times or more. V gene TRBV28 combines with J gene TRBJ2-7, with D possibly being TRBD1 or TRBD2 (5 bases each). The germline V gene has CDR1 MDHEN and CDR2 SYDVKM. The CDR3 sequence is 15 residues long. V lost 4 bases, J lost 0 bases, and 13 bases lay in between. Here the CDR3 DNA reads TGTGCCAGCAGTTCCGTAGGGACCCTCTCCTACGAGCAGTACTTC. Translated, it gives CASSSVGTLSYEQYF.

This clonotype occurred many times. This chain joins TRBV7-9 and TRBJ1-5; D ambiguous. Trimming stripped 4 bases from V and 4 bases from J, with 8 bases between. This CDR3 spans 13 amino acids. Germline V lookup: CDR1 SEHNR, CDR2 FQNEAQ (reference sequence). This CDR3 reads CASSSNPNQPQHF. The CDR3, as DNA: TGTGCCAGCAGCTCTAACCCTAATCAGCCCCAGCATTTT.

The rearrangement joins TRBV2 to TRBJ2-2, with D possibly TRBD1 on 5 matching bases. With 3 bases removed from V and 1 base from J, the gap between germline ends came to 6 bases. This CDR3 comprises 14 residues. Germline V gene lookup returns CDR1 SNHLY and CDR2 FYNNEI. CDR3: CASSDRVNTGELFF. CDR3 sequence (DNA): TGTGCCAGCAGTGACAGGGTGAACACCGGGGAGCTGTTTTTT.

This clonotype was recorded many times. This may come from a read error, since a much larger clone is one base off. The V and J genes are TRBV20-1 and TRBJ2-7, with 7 bases lining up with TRBD2. Losses at the gene ends were 3 bases for V and 6 bases for J; bases not matched to a gene: 11. The CDR3 has 14 residues. Germline V gene lookup returns CDR1 DFQATT and CDR2 SNEGSKA (reference sequence). The CDR3, as DNA: TGCAGTGCTAGGTTAAGGACTAGAACCTCCGAGCAGTACTTC. This codes for CSARLRTRTSEQYF.

This clonotype was picked up many times. The chain uses TRBV30 and TRBJ1-4, with unresolved D. Deletions cut 5 bases from V and 5 bases from J, with 15 bases between. This CDR3 region has 14 residues. Germline CDR1 GTSNPN, CDR2 SVGIG (reference sequence). The CDR3 loop is CAWCRRELNEKLFF. In nucleotides, the CDR3 is TGTGCCTGGTGCCGCCGCGAACTGAATGAAAAACTGTTTTTT. The full variable domain, completed using reference TRBV30 and TRBJ1-4, is SQTIHQWPATLVQPVGSPLSLECTVEGTSNPNLYWYRQAAGRGLQLLFYSVGIGQISSEVPQNLSASRPQDRQFILSSKKLLLSDSGFYLCAWCRRELNEKLFFGSGTQLSVL.

V and J are TRBV6-5 and TRBJ2-7, with 10 bases that match TRBD1. From germline, CDR1 is MNHEY and CDR2 SVGAGI. Trimming cost V 3 bases and J 2 bases; bases outside gene matches: 4. This CDR3 spans 15 amino acids. CDR3 coding DNA: TGTGCCAGCAGTTATTTGACAGGGGGCACCTACGAGCAGTACTTC. Translated: CASSYLTGGTYEQYF.

This clonotype occurred many times. V gene TRBV7-2 combines with J gene TRBJ2-3; 15 bases align to TRBD2. Losses at the gene ends were 5 bases for V and 1 base for J; bases not matched to a gene: 19. The CDR3 sequence is 22 residues long. The germline gives CDR1 SGHTA, CDR2 FQGNSA. The CDR3 DNA reads TGTGCCAGCAGCCCACGGAGGGGGTGGACTAGCGGGAGGGATCTACGCACAGATACGCAGTATTTT. It specifies CASSPRRGWTSGRDLRTDTQYF.

Many counts were recorded for this clonotype. The genes are TRBV11-2 and TRBJ2-3; TRBD2 matches 9 bases. Germline V gene sequence: CDR1 SGHAT, CDR2 FQNNGV. Trimming removed 4 bases from V and 5 bases from J; junction bases left unmatched: 7. This CDR3 is 15 amino acids long. This CDR3 reads CASSYSGLAIDTQYF. DNA for the CDR3: TGTGCCAGCAGCTATTCGGGACTAGCTATAGATACGCAGTATTTT.

A note on this clonotype: This may arise from a read error, as a much more abundant clone is one base away. The chain couples TRBV12-3 or TRBV12-4 to TRBJ1-5; D not resolved. The CDR3 spans 13 residues. Trimming removed 3 bases at V and 9 bases at J, with 12 bases between. Here the CDR3 DNA reads TGTGCCAGCAGTTTCGCGCCCTCCTCGCCCCAGCATTTT. Translation: CASSFAPSSPQHF.

This clonotype has a count of ten or more. CDR3 sequence (DNA): TGCAGCGCCAGACTAGTAGTTAACACCGGGGAGCTGTTTTTT. This translates into CSARLVVNTGELFF. The rearrangement joins TRBV29-1 to TRBJ2-2, with D perhaps matching TRBD2 (6 bases). Per germline, CDR1 SQVTM and CDR2 ANQGSEA. This CDR3 is 14 amino acids long. The V end was cut by 7 bases, the J end by 2 bases, with 14 bases between.

Many counts were recorded for this clonotype. The CDR3 DNA sequence: TGTGCCAGCAGCTTAGGAATCGGACTAGCGGGAGAGGCAGATACGCAGTATTTT. It codes for CASSLGIGLAGEADTQYF. The chain recombines TRBV11-3 with TRBJ2-3; 13 bases are shared with TRBD2. From germline, CDR1 is SGHNT and CDR2 YENEEA. J gave up 4 bases and V 1 base, and 8 bases lay outside the gene matches. The CDR3 covers 18 residues.

Ten or more counts support this clonotype. The chain links TRBV6-2 or TRBV6-3 to TRBJ2-7; the match to TRBD1 covers 10 bases. Unmatched junction bases numbered 5, after V lost 5 bases and J lost 1 base. Germline loops: CDR1 MNHEY, CDR2 SVGEGT. The CDR3 is 15 amino acids. In nucleotides, the CDR3 is TGTGCCAGCAGTACCCTGGGACAGGGGTCCTACGAGCAGTACTTC. It translates to CASSTLGQGSYEQYF.